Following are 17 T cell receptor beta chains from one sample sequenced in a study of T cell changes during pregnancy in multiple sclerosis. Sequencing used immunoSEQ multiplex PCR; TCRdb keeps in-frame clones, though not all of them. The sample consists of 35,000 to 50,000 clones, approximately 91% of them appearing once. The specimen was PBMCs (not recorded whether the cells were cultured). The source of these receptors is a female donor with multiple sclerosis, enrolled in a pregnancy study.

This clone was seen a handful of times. CDR3 residues: CASSFYREGTEAFF. The CDR3 nucleotides read TGTGCCAGCAGCTTTTACAGGGAAGGCACTGAAGCTTTCTTT. The rearrangement joins TRBV5-4 to TRBJ1-1, with D tentatively TRBD1 (6 bases). The V end lost 2 bases, the J end lost 4 bases, and 12 bases lay between the germline ends. Germline V gene data show CDR1 as SGHNT and CDR2 as YYREEE (reference sequence). The CDR3 consists of 14 residues.

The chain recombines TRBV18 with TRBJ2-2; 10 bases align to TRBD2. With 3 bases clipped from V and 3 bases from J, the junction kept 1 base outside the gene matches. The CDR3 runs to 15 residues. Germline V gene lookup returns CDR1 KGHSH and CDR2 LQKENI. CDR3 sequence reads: CASSPTSGYTGELFF. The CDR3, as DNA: TGTGCCAGCTCACCGACTAGCGGGTACACCGGGGAGCTGTTTTTT.

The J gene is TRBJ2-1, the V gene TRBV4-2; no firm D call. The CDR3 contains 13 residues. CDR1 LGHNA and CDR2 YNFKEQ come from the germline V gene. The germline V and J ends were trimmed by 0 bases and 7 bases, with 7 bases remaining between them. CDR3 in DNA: TGTGCCAGCAGCCAAGATGAAGGGAATGAGCAGTTCTTC. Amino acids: CASSQDEGNEQFF.

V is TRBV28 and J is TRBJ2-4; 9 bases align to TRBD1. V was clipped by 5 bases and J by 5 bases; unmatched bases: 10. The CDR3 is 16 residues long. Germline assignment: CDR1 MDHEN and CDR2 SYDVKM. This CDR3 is CASSSPGQGAENIQYF. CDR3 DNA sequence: TGTGCCAGCAGTAGCCCGGGACAGGGTGCGGAAAACATTCAGTACTTC.

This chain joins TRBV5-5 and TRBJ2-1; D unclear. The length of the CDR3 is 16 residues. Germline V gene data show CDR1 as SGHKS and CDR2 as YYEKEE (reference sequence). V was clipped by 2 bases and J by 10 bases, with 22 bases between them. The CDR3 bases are TGTGCCAGCAGCTTAATAGGAGACCCGGGTTTTGGGGAGCAGTTCTTC. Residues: CASSLIGDPGFGEQFF.

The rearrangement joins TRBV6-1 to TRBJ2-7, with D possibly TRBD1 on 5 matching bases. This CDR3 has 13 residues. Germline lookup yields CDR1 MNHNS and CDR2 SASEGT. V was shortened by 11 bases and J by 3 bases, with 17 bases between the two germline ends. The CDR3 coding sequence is TGTGCCGTTCAGAGAGACAGTCTCTACGAGCAGTACTTC. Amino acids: CAVQRDSLYEQYF.

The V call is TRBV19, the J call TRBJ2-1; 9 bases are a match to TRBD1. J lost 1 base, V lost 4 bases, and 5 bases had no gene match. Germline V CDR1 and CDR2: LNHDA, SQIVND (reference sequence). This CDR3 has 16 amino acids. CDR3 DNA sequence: TGTGCCAGTAGTACCCCGACAGGGGGATCCTACAATGAGCAGTTCTTC. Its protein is CASSTPTGGSYNEQFF.

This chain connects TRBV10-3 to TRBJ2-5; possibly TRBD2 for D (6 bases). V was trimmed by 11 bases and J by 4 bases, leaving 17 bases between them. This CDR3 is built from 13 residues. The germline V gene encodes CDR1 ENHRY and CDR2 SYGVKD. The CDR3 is CAANTGRGETQYF. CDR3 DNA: TGTGCCGCAAACACCGGGAGAGGAGAGACCCAGTACTTC.

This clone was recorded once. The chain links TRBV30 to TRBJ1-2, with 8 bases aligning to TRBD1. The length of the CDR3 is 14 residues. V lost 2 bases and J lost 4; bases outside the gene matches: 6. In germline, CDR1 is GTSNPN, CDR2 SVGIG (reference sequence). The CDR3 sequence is CAWSIRGPVYGYTF. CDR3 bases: TGTGCCTGGAGTATCAGGGGGCCGGTCTATGGCTACACCTTC.

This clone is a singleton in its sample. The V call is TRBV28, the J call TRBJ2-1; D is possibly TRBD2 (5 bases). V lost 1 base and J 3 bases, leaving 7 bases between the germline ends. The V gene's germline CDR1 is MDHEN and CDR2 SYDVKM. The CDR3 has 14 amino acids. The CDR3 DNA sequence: TGTGCCAGCAGTTTATACGGGATCTACAATGAGCAGTTCTTC. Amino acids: CASSLYGIYNEQFF.

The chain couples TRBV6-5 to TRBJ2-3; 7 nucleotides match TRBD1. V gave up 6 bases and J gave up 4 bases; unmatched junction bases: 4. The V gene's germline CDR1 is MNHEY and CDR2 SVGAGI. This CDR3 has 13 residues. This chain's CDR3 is CASRRQGPDTQYF. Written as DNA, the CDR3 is TGTGCCAGCAGACGACAGGGACCAGATACGCAGTATTTT.

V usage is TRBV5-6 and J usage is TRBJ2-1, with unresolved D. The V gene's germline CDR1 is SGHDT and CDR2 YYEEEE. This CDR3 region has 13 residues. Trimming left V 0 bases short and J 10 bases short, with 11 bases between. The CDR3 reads CASSLGGTWEQFF. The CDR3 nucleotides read TGTGCCAGCAGCTTGGGAGGTACGTGGGAGCAGTTCTTC.

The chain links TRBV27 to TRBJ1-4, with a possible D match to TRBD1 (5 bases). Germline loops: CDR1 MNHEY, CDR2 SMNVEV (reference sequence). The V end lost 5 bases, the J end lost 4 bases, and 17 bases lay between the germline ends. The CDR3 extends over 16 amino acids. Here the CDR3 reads CASSALPQGINEKLFF. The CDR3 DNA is TGTGCCAGCAGTGCACTCCCCCAGGGTATTAATGAAAAACTGTTTTTT.

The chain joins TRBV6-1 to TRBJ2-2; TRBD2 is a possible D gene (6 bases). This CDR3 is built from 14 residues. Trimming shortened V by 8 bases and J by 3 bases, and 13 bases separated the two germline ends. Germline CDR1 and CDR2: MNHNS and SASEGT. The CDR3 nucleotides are TGTGCCAGCGGAGGGGTTCGGGACACCGGGGAGCTGTTTTTT. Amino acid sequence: CASGGVRDTGELFF.

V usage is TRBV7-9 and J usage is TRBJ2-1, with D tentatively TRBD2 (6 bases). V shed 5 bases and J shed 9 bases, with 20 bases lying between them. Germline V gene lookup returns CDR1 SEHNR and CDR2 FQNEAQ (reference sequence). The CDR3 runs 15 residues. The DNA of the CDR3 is TGTGCCAGCAGCGAACGGGACTTAACGAGGGGTGAGCAGTTCTTC. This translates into CASSERDLTRGEQFF.

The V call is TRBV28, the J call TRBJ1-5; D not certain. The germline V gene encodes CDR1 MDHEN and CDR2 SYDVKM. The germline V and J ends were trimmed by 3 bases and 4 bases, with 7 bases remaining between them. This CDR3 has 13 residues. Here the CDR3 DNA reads TGTGCCAGCAGTTTGTCCCGGAATCAGCCCCAGCATTTT. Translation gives CASSLSRNQPQHF.

The CDR3: CASSTGHSKNIQYF. The CDR3 DNA sequence: TGCGCCAGCAGCACGGGACATTCCAAAAACATTCAGTACTTC. This chain uses TRBV5-1 with TRBJ2-4; D is possibly TRBD1 (6 bases). V was trimmed by 4 bases and J by 2 bases, leaving 10 bases between them. In germline, CDR1 is SGHRS, CDR2 YFSETQ. This CDR3 has 14 residues.